This T cell receptor (beta chain) is drawn from a study of glioma-infiltrating T cells after dendritic cell vaccination. The PCR used 60 V beta and 13 J beta primers. Sequencing was performed with immunoSEQ multiplex PCR; in TCRdb, only in-frame clones are kept and a portion is missing. This table has over 65,000 clones, around 85% appearing once. Germline V gives CDR1 SGHVS, CDR2 FQNEAQ. V lost 4 bases to trimming and J lost 5 bases, with 12 bases between them. The CDR3 totals 14 residues. This clone occurred a few times. The antigen remains unidentified. Noted time point: after dendritic cell vaccination, including at tumor progression/relapse. None of the glioblastoma patients had an isocitrate dehydrogenase mutation. Study-level points and caveats: Survival was not directly related to TCR clonality in these patients. Few patients contributed both blood and tumor specimens.

This sequence was found in a human donor with glioblastoma. The chain links TRBV7-8 to TRBJ1-5, with D perhaps matching TRBD1 (6 bases). The specimen comprised blood, sampled after dendritic cell vaccination. CDR3 protein: CASSSAGADQPQHF. The CDR3, as DNA: TGTGCCAGCAGCTCCGCGGGGGCTGATCAGCCCCAGCATTTT. The entire variable domain, with the rest obtained from reference TRBV7-8 and TRBJ1-5, is as follows: GAGVSQSPRYKVAKRGQDVALRCDPISGHVSLFWYQQALGQGPEFLTYFQNEAQLDKSGLPSDRFFAERPEGSVSTLKIQRTQQEDSAVYLCASSSAGADQPQHFGDGTRLSIL.